The entry below describes one T cell receptor (beta chain). The antigen is not known. The TCR beta CDR3 regions underwent amplification using RNA transcripts as the source. The TCR CDR3 first-round RT-PCR relied on the HTBI primer set. From the multiplex PCR reads, TCRdb called clonotypes with MiXCR, one entry per CDR3 protein. The repertoire holds 500,000 to 600,000 distinct CDR3 sequences, with 15% to 20% as singletons. The germline CDR1 and CDR2 sequences are LGHDT and YNNKEL (reference sequence). The CDR3 runs 16 residues. Trimming pared 0 bases from V and 2 bases from J, leaving 13 bases between. It was around 10 ml of fresh peripheral blood that supplied the PBMCs. The data are from a study of T cells in Graves' hyperthyroidism and ophthalmopathy. Study background: Specimen type is peripheral blood, collected at initial diagnosis prior to any treatment.

The study's findings and limits: Ophthalmopathy was identified by the model a median about 6.8 months ahead of onset. Blood also contained most expanded thyroid clonotypes above 0.001.

This chain joins TRBV3-1 and TRBJ1-2; perhaps TRBD1 as D (6 bases). The TCR comes from a man aged 35-49 years with Graves' ophthalmopathy. The sequencing input was blood. The CDR3 DNA reads as TGTGCCAGCAGCCAAGATTTCGGACAGCCAAACTATGGCTACACCTTC. This sequence encodes CASSQDFGQPNYGYTF.